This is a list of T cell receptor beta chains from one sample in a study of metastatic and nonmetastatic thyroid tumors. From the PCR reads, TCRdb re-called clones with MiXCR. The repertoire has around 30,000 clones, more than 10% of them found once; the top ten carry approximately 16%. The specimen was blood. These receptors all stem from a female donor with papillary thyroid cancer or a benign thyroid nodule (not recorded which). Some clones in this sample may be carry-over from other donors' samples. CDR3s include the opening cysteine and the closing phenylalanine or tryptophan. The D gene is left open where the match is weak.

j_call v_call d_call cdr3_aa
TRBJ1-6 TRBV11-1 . CASSQNSPLHF
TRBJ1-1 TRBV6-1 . CASSSPAGYTEAFF
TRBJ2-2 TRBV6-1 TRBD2 CASSDGAGGPTGELFF
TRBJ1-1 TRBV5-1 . CASSLGGGNTEAFF
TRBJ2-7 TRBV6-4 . CASSDREQALVDFHEQYF
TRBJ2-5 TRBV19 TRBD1 CASSPNRGETQYF
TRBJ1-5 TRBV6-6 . CASSYSLSNQPQHF
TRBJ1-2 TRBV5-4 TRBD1 CASSRQGQGSNGYTF
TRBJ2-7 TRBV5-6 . CASSSGPRSYEQYF
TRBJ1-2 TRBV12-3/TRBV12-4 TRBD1 CASRPTGAGDYGYTF
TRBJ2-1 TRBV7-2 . CASSLDANSYNEQFF
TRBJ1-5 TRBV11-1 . CASSLGGGGLNQPQHF
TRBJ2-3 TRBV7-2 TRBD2 CASGGGRAPTDTQYF
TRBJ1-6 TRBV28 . CASSPLRTSSYNSPLHF
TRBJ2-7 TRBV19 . CASSLRGRGYEQYF
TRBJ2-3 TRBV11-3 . CASSPTTMRDTQYF
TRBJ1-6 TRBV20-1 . CSAIGQNNSPLHF
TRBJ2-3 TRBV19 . CASSLEADTQYF
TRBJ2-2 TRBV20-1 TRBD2 CSASGLAGDTGELFF
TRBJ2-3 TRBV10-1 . CASSDGELQYF
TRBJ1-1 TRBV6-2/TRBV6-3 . CASSPADSRRAEAFF
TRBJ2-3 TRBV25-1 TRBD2 CASSDLASGLSWDTQYF
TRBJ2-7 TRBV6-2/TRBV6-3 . CASSYRLDSFREQYF
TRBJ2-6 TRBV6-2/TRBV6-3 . CASIYDPSGANVPTF
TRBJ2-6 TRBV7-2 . CASSLYPNPLWGQGGANVLTF
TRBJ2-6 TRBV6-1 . CASSVLYSGANVLTF
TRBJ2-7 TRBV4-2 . CASSQERTSAEQYF
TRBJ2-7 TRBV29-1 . CSFGNNRALEQYF
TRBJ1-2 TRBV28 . CASSFGMVNGYTF
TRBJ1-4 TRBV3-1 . CASSQDPVRRALEKLFF
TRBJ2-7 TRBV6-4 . CASSDRSFQGKQYF
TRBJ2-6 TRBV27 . CASSSPTISGANVLTF
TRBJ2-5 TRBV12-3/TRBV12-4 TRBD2 CASSPFPGLAGMGRETQYF
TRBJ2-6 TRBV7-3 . CASTGSGANVLTF
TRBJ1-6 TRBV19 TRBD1 CASSPLEGGRNSPLHF
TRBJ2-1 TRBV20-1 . CSAIDFSFPYNEQFF
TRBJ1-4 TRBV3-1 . CASSRRTAAGEKLFF
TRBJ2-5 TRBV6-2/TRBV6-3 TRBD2 CASSPSGRQTQYF
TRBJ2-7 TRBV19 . CASSISGFMGYEQYF
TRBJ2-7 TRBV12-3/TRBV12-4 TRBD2 CASSFGTSGREYEQYF
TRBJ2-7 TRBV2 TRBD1 CASSTQGGTYEQYF
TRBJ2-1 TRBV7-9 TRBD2 CASSQTDSGSMEFF
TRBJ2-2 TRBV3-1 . CASSQVTDVGELFF
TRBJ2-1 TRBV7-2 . CASSGPIGTPSNSYNEQFF
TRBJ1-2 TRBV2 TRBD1 CASTEYRGRYGYTF
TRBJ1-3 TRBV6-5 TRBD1 CASSYSDRPGQGATGNTIYF
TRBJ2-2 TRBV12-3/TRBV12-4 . CASSLEGGGELFF
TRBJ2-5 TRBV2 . CASSEIGQRSTQYF
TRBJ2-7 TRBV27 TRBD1 CASSLGTGNSYEQYF